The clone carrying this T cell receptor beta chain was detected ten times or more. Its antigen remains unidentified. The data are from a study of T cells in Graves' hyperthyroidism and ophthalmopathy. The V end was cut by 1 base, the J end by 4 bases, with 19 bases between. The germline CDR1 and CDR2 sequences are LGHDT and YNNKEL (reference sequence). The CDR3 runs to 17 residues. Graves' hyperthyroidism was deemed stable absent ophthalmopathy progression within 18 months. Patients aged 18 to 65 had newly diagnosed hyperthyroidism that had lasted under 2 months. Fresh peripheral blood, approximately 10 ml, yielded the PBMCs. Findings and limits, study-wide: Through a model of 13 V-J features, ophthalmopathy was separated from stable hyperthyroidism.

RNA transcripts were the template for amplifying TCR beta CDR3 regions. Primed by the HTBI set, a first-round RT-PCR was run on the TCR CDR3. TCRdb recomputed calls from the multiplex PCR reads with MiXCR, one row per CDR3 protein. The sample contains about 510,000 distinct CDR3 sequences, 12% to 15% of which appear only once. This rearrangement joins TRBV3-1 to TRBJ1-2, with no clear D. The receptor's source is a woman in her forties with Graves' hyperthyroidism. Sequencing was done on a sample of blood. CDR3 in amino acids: CASSQAGSGQKVYGYTF. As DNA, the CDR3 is TGTGCCAGCAGCCAAGCCGGGTCTGGGCAGAAAGTCTATGGCTACACCTTC.